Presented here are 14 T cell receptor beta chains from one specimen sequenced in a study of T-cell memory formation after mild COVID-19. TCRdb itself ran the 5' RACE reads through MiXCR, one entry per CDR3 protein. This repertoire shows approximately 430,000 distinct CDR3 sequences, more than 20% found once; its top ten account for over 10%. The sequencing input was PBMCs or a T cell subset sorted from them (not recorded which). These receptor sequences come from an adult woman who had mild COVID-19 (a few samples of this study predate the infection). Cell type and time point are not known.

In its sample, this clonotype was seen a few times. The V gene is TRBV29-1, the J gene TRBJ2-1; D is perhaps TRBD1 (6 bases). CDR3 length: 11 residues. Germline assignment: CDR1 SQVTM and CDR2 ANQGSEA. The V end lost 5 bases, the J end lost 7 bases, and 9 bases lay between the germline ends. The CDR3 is CSVYRENEQFF. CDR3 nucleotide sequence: TGCAGCGTTTACAGGGAAAATGAGCAGTTCTTC.

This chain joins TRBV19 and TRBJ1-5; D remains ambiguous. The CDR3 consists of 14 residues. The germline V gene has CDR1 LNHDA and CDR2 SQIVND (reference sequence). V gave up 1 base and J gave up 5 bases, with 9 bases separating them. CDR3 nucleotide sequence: TGTGCCAGTAGTATAGTGGGTTTCTATCAGCCCCAGCATTTT. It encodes CASSIVGFYQPQHF. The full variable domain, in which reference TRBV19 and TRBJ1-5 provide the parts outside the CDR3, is DGGITQSPKYLFRKEGQNVTLSCEQNLNHDAMYWYRQDPGQGLRLIYYSQIVNDFQKGDIAEGYSVSREKKESFPLTVTSAQKNPTAFYLCASSIVGFYQPQHFGDGTRLSIL.

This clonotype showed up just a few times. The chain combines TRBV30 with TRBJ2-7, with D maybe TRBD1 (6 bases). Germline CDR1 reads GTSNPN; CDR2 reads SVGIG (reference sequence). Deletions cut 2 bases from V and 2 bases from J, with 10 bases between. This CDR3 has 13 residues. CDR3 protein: CAWSSQGTYEQYF. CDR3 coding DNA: TGTGCCTGGAGTTCACAGGGAACCTACGAGCAGTACTTC.

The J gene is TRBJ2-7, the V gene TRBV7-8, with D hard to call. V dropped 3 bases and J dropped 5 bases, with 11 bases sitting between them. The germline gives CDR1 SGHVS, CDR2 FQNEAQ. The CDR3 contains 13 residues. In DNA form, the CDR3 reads TGTGCCAGCAGCTTGAGGTTTTCAGACGAGCAGTACTTC. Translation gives CASSLRFSDEQYF.

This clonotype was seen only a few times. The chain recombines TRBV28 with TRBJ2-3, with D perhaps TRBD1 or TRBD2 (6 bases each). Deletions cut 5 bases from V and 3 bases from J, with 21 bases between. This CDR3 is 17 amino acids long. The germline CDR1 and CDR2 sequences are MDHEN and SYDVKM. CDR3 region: CASSPPSGGGTTDTQYF. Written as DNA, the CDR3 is TGTGCCAGCAGTCCCCCGTCAGGAGGGGGTACGACAGATACGCAGTATTTT.

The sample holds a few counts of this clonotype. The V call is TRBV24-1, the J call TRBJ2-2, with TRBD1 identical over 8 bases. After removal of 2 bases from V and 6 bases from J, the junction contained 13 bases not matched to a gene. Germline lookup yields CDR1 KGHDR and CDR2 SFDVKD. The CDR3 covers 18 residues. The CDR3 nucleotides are TGTGCCACCAGTGATTCACCGTGGGGGACAGGTCGGTCCGGGGAGCTGTTTTTT. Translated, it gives CATSDSPWGTGRSGELFF.

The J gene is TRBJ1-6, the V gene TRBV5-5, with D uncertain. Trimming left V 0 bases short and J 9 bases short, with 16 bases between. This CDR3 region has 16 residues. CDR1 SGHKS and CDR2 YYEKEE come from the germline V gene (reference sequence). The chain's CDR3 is CASSLEPGMGLSPLHF. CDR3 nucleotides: TGTGCCAGCAGCTTGGAGCCGGGGATGGGTCTTTCACCCCTCCACTTT.

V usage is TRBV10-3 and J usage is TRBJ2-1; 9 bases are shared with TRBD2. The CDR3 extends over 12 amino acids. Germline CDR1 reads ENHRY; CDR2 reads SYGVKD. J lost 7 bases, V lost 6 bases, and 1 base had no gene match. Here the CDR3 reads CAISSGGNEQFF. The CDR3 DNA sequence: TGTGCCATCAGCAGCGGGGGGAATGAGCAGTTCTTC.

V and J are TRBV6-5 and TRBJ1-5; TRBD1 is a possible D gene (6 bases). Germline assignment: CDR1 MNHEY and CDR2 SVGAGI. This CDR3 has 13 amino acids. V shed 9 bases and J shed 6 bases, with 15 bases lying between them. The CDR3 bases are TGTGCCAGGGGGTATGTGGACAGTCAGCCCCAGCATTTT. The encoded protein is CARGYVDSQPQHF.

The CDR3 DNA reads TGTGCCACCAGTGAAGGGGACAGAAACTACAATGAGCAGTTCTTC. Its protein product is CATSEGDRNYNEQFF. The chain joins TRBV24-1 to TRBJ2-1; 7 bases are a match to TRBD1. CDR3 length: 15 amino acids. Germline CDR1 KGHDR, CDR2 SFDVKD. Unmatched junction bases numbered 5, after V lost 4 bases and J lost 3 bases.

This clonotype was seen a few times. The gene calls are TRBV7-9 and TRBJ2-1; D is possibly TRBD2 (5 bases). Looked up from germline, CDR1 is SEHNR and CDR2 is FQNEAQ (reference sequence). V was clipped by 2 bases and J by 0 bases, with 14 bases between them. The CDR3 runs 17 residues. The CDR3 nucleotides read TGTGCCAGCAGCTTACCGAGAGGGCAGAGCTCCTACAATGAGCAGTTCTTC. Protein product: CASSLPRGQSSYNEQFF.

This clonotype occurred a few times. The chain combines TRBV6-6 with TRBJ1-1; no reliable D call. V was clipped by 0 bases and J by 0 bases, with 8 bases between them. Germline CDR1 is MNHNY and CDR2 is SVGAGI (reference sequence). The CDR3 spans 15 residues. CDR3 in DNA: TGTGCCAGCAGTTACTCGGTCGGCGTGAACACTGAAGCTTTCTTT. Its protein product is CASSYSVGVNTEAFF.

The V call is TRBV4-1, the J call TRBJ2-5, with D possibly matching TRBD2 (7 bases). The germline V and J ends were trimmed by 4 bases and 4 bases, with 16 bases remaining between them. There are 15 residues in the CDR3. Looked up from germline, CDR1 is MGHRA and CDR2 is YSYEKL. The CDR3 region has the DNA TGCGCCAGCAGCCCCTCCGGGGGGCTAGGAGAGACCCAGTACTTC. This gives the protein CASSPSGGLGETQYF.

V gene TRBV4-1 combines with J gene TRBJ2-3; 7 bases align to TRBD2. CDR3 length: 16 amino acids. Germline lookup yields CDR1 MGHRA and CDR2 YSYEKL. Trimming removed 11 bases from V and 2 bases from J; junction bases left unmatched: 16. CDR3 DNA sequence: TGCGCCGCCCGAGGGCTGGGTAGCGGGTCCACAGATACGCAGTATTTT. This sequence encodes CAARGLGSGSTDTQYF.